These 23 T cell receptor beta chains were sequenced from one sample in a study of technical replicates of blood from a handful of donors. The protocol was immunoSEQ multiplex PCR, while the TCRdb copy is restricted to in-frame clones and leaves out a portion. The data contain about 100,000 clones, roughly 95% of them singletons. Sequenced material: T cells isolated from PBMCs. The receptor set was obtained from a human donor in good health.

A single count supports this clone. The CDR3 loop reads CASSHGAGAPNEQFF. The CDR3 nucleotides read TGTGCCAGCAGCCACGGGGCGGGGGCGCCTAATGAGCAGTTCTTC. The gene calls are TRBV7-9 and TRBJ2-1; D may be TRBD2 (7 bases). The V gene lost 5 bases and the J gene lost 7 bases, with 18 bases spanning the gap. The length of the CDR3 is 15 residues. CDR1 and CDR2 from the germline V gene are SEHNR and FQNEAQ (reference sequence).

The genes are TRBV7-9 and TRBJ2-1, with 11 positions matching TRBD2. Germline loops: CDR1 SEHNR, CDR2 FQNEAQ (reference sequence). V gave up 5 bases and J gave up 0 bases; unmatched junction bases: 9. This CDR3 spans 18 amino acids. CDR3 loop: CASSHLRTSGRSYNEQFF. The CDR3 region has the DNA TGTGCCAGCAGCCACCTGAGGACTAGCGGGCGCTCCTACAATGAGCAGTTCTTC. Together with reference TRBV7-9 and TRBJ2-1, the CDR3 gives the full variable domain: DTGVSQNPRHKITKRGQNVTFRCDPISEHNRLYWYRQTLGQGPEFLTYFQNEAQLEKSRLLSDRFSAERPKGSFSTLEIQRTEQGDSAMYLCASSHLRTSGRSYNEQFFGPGTRLTVL.

The chain recombines TRBV2 with TRBJ2-7, with 9 bases matching TRBD1. The CDR3 runs to 13 residues. The ends lost 10 bases at V and 3 bases at J; junction bases unmatched: 7. The germline gives CDR1 SNHLY, CDR2 FYNNEI. The chain's CDR3 is CAIKGQGFYEQYF. The CDR3 nucleotides read TGTGCCATAAAGGGACAGGGTTTCTACGAGCAGTACTTC.

The chain uses TRBV28 and TRBJ2-1; 10 bases fit TRBD2. The trim removed 4 bases at V and 6 bases at J, leaving 9 bases unmatched. The length of the CDR3 is 16 residues. The germline V gene encodes CDR1 MDHEN and CDR2 SYDVKM. The CDR3 spells CASSSNHRTSGNEQFF. The CDR3 DNA is TGTGCCAGCAGTTCCAATCATAGGACTAGCGGCAATGAGCAGTTCTTC.

The chain employs TRBV11-3 and TRBJ2-1, with D tentatively TRBD1 (6 bases). This CDR3 region has 13 residues. V was pared by 8 bases and J by 6 bases, with 14 bases between. Per germline, CDR1 SGHNT and CDR2 YENEEA. The CDR3 DNA sequence: TGTGCCAGCCGGCGGGTGGGGGCCAATGAGCAGTTCTTC. Translation gives CASRRVGANEQFF.

This chain links TRBV28 with TRBJ1-5; unclear D gene. The length of the CDR3 is 14 residues. With 10 bases removed from V and 5 bases from J, the gap between germline ends came to 18 bases. Germline CDR1 is MDHEN and CDR2 is SYDVKM. The CDR3 reads CATLRDLKDQPQHF. For the CDR3, the DNA is TGTGCCACCTTGAGGGATTTGAAGGATCAGCCCCAGCATTTT.

The chain couples TRBV15 to TRBJ2-1, with D unclear. V was shortened by 6 bases and J by 5 bases, with 8 bases between the two germline ends. Germline-derived CDR1 and CDR2 are LNHNV and YYDKDF (reference sequence). The length of the CDR3 is 12 residues. The CDR3 nucleotides are TGTGCCACCAGAGAGTCGAACAATGAGCAGTTCTTC. This codes for CATRESNNEQFF.

This chain links TRBV7-6 with TRBJ2-3, with D perhaps TRBD2 (5 bases). Trimming removed 5 bases from V and 2 bases from J, with 11 bases in between. CDR3 length: 14 residues. Germline V gene data show CDR1 as SGHVS and CDR2 as FNYEAQ. The CDR3 reads CASSPSGITDTQYF. The CDR3 nucleotides read TGTGCCAGCAGCCCATCGGGAATCACAGATACGCAGTATTTT.

This sequence joins TRBV19 and TRBJ2-7; the D gene is possibly TRBD1 (5 bases). Germline loops: CDR1 LNHDA, CDR2 SQIVND (reference sequence). V lost 5 bases, J lost 4 bases, and 15 bases lay in between. The CDR3 is 14 amino acids. CDR3 nucleotides: TGTGCCAGTAGTGGGGCAGGGATGTTGTACGAGCAGTACTTC. Amino acid sequence: CASSGAGMLYEQYF.

The genes are TRBV20-1 and TRBJ2-5; D gene ambiguous. This CDR3 region has 11 residues. The germline V gene has CDR1 DFQATT and CDR2 SNEGSKA (reference sequence). Trimming shortened V by 5 bases and J by 5 bases, and 9 bases separated the two germline ends. The CDR3 loop reads CSAPTWETQYF. The CDR3 DNA is TGCAGTGCTCCTACGTGGGAGACCCAGTACTTC.

The chain employs TRBV7-2 and TRBJ2-5; 7 nucleotides align to TRBD2. The CDR3 extends over 15 amino acids. V gave up 5 bases and J gave up 5 bases; unmatched junction bases: 11. In germline, CDR1 is SGHTA, CDR2 FQGNSA. CDR3 residues: CASSRRGGPGETQYF. The CDR3 nucleotides are TGTGCCAGCAGCCGCCGCGGGGGACCAGGCGAGACCCAGTACTTC. Full variable domain (missing parts from reference TRBV7-2 and TRBJ2-5): GAGVSQSPSNKVTEKGKDVELRCDPISGHTALYWYRQSLGQGLEFLIYFQGNSAPDKSGLPSDRFSAERTGGSVSTLTIQRTQQEDSAVYLCASSRRGGPGETQYFGPGTRLLVL.

The chain employs TRBV27 and TRBJ2-7; a possible D gene is TRBD1 (6 bases). Germline CDR1 and CDR2: MNHEY and SMNVEV (reference sequence). The CDR3 has 15 residues. V lost 9 bases to trimming and J lost 3 bases, with 21 bases between them. In nucleotides, the CDR3 is TGTGCCAGTATGAACTGGGGGCCAAGATTCTACGAGCAGTACTTC. Translation gives CASMNWGPRFYEQYF.

This chain uses TRBV5-4 with TRBJ1-3; 9 bases line up with TRBD1. The junction had 9 bases not matched to a gene; V was cut back by 2 bases and J by 0 bases. This CDR3 contains 18 residues. CDR1 is SGHNT, CDR2 YYREEE, per germline (reference sequence). CDR3 loop: CASSFKLSDRGSGNTIYF. The CDR3, as DNA: TGTGCCAGCAGCTTTAAGTTATCGGACAGGGGCTCTGGAAACACCATATATTTT.

The chain carries TRBV6-4 and TRBJ1-1; 8 nucleotides match TRBD1. Germline V gives CDR1 MRHNA, CDR2 SNTAGT. This CDR3 comprises 15 residues. V shed 4 bases, J shed 0 bases, and the junction held 4 bases outside the gene matches. The CDR3, as DNA: TGTGCCAGCAGTGCCATGGACAGGGTGAACACTGAAGCTTTCTTT. Protein: CASSAMDRVNTEAFF.

The chain employs TRBV29-1 and TRBJ2-3; 7 nucleotides match TRBD1. V dropped 0 bases and J dropped 4; count of bases not matched to a gene: 10. CDR3 size: 16 residues. The germline CDR1 and CDR2 sequences are SQVTM and ANQGSEA. CDR3 residues: CSVEDPRQGRSDTQYF. The CDR3 region has the DNA TGCAGCGTTGAAGATCCTCGACAGGGTCGTTCAGATACGCAGTATTTT.

The chain links TRBV5-4 to TRBJ1-1, with D tentatively TRBD1 (6 bases). CDR1 and CDR2 from the germline V gene are SGHNT and YYREEE (reference sequence). The CDR3 contains 13 residues. The V gene lost 4 bases and the J gene lost 1 base, with 8 bases spanning the gap. CDR3: CASSVDRNTEAFF. Here the CDR3 DNA reads TGTGCCAGCAGCGTGGACAGGAACACTGAAGCTTTCTTT.

The chain uses TRBV19 and TRBJ2-4, with D perhaps TRBD2 (5 bases). Germline assignment: CDR1 LNHDA and CDR2 SQIVND (reference sequence). V was trimmed by 5 bases and J by 0 bases, leaving 11 bases between them. This CDR3 has 15 residues. The CDR3 protein is CASSPGVLAKNIQYF. CDR3 nucleotide sequence: TGTGCCAGTAGTCCCGGGGTACTAGCCAAAAACATTCAGTACTTC.

The V gene is TRBV4-1, the J gene TRBJ1-1, with unresolved D. The V and J ends lost 4 bases and 4 bases respectively, with 7 bases between them. Germline CDR1 reads MGHRA; CDR2 reads YSYEKL. CDR3 length equals 12 residues. CDR3 protein: CASSREGTEAFF. The CDR3 DNA sequence: TGCGCCAGCAGCCGGGAGGGCACTGAAGCTTTCTTT.

The V and J genes are TRBV6-5 and TRBJ2-2, with D perhaps matching TRBD2 (5 bases). The V gene's germline CDR1 is MNHEY and CDR2 SVGAGI. CDR3 length: 15 amino acids. Trimming shortened V by 0 bases and J by 3 bases, and 8 bases separated the two germline ends. The CDR3, as DNA: TGTGCCAGCAGTTACTCGGACTTCCACACCGGGGAGCTGTTTTTT. The encoded protein is CASSYSDFHTGELFF.

Here the CDR3 reads CATSFGISYEQYF. The CDR3 bases are TGTGCCACCAGCTTCGGGATCTCCTACGAGCAGTACTTC. The chain couples TRBV15 to TRBJ2-7; possibly TRBD2 for D (5 bases). The CDR3 runs 13 residues. Per the germline V gene, CDR1 is LNHNV and CDR2 is YYDKDF (reference sequence). Trimming pared 5 bases from V and 0 bases from J, leaving 8 bases between.

The V and J genes are TRBV28 and TRBJ2-5; the D is unclear. Germline V CDR1 and CDR2: MDHEN, SYDVKM. The CDR3 contains 13 residues. Trimming cost V 2 bases and J 1 base, with 5 bases left between them. The DNA for the CDR3 is TGTGCCAGCAGTTTACCCCTCCAAGAGACCCAGTACTTC. Translation gives CASSLPLQETQYF.

The CDR3 region is CASNSGRAPGELFF. The CDR3 nucleotides read TGTGCCAGTAATAGCGGGAGGGCCCCCGGGGAGCTGTTTTTT. The chain couples TRBV6-5 to TRBJ2-2, with 11 bases aligning to TRBD2. V shed 9 bases and J 6 bases; nucleotides not matched to a gene: 6. This CDR3 is built from 14 residues. Germline CDR1 reads MNHEY; CDR2 reads SVGAGI.

The V call is TRBV14, the J call TRBJ2-1; 9 nucleotides match TRBD2. The length of the CDR3 is 16 residues. Germline V gives CDR1 SGHDN, CDR2 FVKESK. V gave up 1 base and J gave up 7 bases; unmatched junction bases: 8. CDR3 sequence reads: CASSQGSSGSRNEQFF. CDR3 nucleotide sequence: TGTGCCAGCAGCCAAGGTAGTAGCGGGAGTCGGAATGAGCAGTTCTTC.